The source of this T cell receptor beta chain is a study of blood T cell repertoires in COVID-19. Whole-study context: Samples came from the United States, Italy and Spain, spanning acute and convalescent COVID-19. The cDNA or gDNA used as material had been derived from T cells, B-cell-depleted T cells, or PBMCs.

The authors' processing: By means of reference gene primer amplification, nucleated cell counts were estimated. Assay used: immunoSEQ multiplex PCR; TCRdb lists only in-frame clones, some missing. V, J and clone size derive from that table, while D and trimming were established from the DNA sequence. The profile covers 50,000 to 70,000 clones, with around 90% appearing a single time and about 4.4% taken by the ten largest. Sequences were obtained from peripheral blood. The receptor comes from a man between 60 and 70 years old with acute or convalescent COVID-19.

DNA for the CDR3: TGTGCCAGCAGTCCATCAGGGGGGACCTACGAGCAGTACTTC. It translates to CASSPSGGTYEQYF. The chain links TRBV27 to TRBJ2-7; D is perhaps TRBD1 (7 bases). Germline-derived CDR1 and CDR2 are MNHEY and SMNVEV (reference sequence). There are 14 residues in the CDR3. The ends were cut back, 5 bases at V and 2 bases at J, with 13 bases in the middle.